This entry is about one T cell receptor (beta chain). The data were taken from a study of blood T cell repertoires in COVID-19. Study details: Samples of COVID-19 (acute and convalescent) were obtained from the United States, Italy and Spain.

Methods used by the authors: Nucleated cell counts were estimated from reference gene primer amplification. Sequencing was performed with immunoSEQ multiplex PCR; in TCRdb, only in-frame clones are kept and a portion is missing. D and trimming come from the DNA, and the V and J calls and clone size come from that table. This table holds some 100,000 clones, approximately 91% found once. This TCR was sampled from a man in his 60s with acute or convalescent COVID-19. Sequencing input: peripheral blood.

As DNA, the CDR3 is TGTGCCAGTAGTATACTAGGAGGCACTGAAGCTTTCTTT. This codes for CASSILGGTEAFF. The genes are TRBV19 and TRBJ1-1, with no clear D. V was pared by 2 bases and J by 4 bases, with 8 bases between. The CDR3 totals 13 residues. The germline V gene has CDR1 LNHDA and CDR2 SQIVND (reference sequence). The complete variable domain, with remaining parts taken from reference TRBV19 and TRBJ1-1, reads DGGITQSPKYLFRKEGQNVTLSCEQNLNHDAMYWYRQDPGQGLRLIYYSQIVNDFQKGDIAEGYSVSREKKESFPLTVTSAQKNPTAFYLCASSILGGTEAFFGQGTRLTVV.